Shown below are 23 T cell receptor beta chains from a single sample sequenced in a study of human T cells and chemical hapten exposure. Time point noted: pre-sensitization, week 0. Noted treatment: therapeutic diphenylcyclopropenone sensitization with weekly scalp DPC. Using its own MiXCR run on the RACE reads, TCRdb lists one record per CDR3 protein. The profile shows around 180,000 distinct CDR3 sequences, just under 30% of them singletons. The sequencing here drew on whole blood, taken in connection with sensitization to the hapten diphenylcyclopropenone (DPC). The receptors derive from a woman younger than 45 with alopecia areata. Some clones in this sample may be carry-over from other donors' samples.

The V gene is TRBV29-1, the J gene TRBJ1-1; D may be TRBD1 (5 bases). Trimming took 3 bases from V and 0 from J, leaving 8 bases between them. The CDR3 covers 13 residues. The germline gives CDR1 SQVTM, CDR2 ANQGSEA. CDR3 amino acids: CSVEAGLNTEAFF. CDR3 bases: TGCAGCGTTGAGGCAGGGTTGAACACTGAAGCTTTCTTT.

This clonotype was detected only a few times. The rearrangement joins TRBV9 to TRBJ1-1; D gene uncertain. Germline lookup yields CDR1 SGDLS and CDR2 YYNGEE. V lost 0 bases, J lost 1 base, and 7 bases lay in between. CDR3 size: 14 residues. DNA for the CDR3: TGTGCCAGCAGCGTAGCTGGGCCGAACACTGAAGCTTTCTTT. Residues: CASSVAGPNTEAFF.

CDR3 coding DNA: TGTGCCATCGGGGACAGACACAGCACAGATACGCAGTATTTT. It is translated as CAIGDRHSTDTQYF. This rearrangement joins TRBV10-3 to TRBJ2-3; the match to TRBD1 covers 7 bases. V lost 8 bases and J lost 0; bases outside the gene matches: 5. CDR1 and CDR2 (germline): ENHRY, SYGVKD. This CDR3 region has 14 residues.

The CDR3 region is CASSLRELSGNTIYF. The CDR3 coding sequence is TGTGCCAGCAGTCTCAGGGAGCTCTCTGGAAACACCATATATTTT. This chain joins TRBV28 and TRBJ1-3; D might be TRBD1 (5 bases). CDR3 size: 15 residues. The V gene's germline CDR1 is MDHEN and CDR2 SYDVKM. Trimming took off 5 bases at V and 0 bases at J, with 11 bases between the two ends.

The chain is built from TRBV12-3 or TRBV12-4 and TRBJ2-1; the D gene is possibly TRBD2 (6 bases). The CDR3 contains 14 residues. Trimming removed 8 bases from V and 6 bases from J, with 17 bases in between. The CDR3 nucleotides read TGTGCCAGCGTCTTGGCGGGGCAAGTCAATGAGCAGTTCTTC. It codes for CASVLAGQVNEQFF.

V and J are TRBV7-6 and TRBJ1-3, with D possibly TRBD1 on 5 matching bases. Germline lookup yields CDR1 SGHVS and CDR2 FNYEAQ. This CDR3 is 17 amino acids long. The V end was cut by 0 bases, the J end by 0 bases, with 12 bases between. The CDR3 sequence is CASSLARGPHSGNTIYF. In DNA, the CDR3 is TGTGCCAGCAGCTTAGCGCGGGGACCGCACTCTGGAAACACCATATATTTT.

The chain is built from TRBV5-1 and TRBJ1-4; possible D gene TRBD1, 5 bases. The CDR3 sequence is 14 residues long. V was pared by 0 bases and J by 8 bases, with 11 bases between. Germline lookup yields CDR1 SGHRS and CDR2 YFSETQ. The CDR3: CASSLVQGAEKLFF. The CDR3 bases are TGCGCCAGCAGCTTGGTTCAGGGTGCGGAAAAACTGTTTTTT.

There are a few counts of this clonotype. The chain carries TRBV5-1 and TRBJ2-2; D perhaps matches TRBD2 (5 bases). CDR1 and CDR2 from the germline V gene are SGHRS and YFSETQ. The CDR3 loop spans 16 amino acids. V lost 5 bases and J 2 bases, leaving 16 bases between the germline ends. As DNA, the CDR3 is TGCGCCAGCAGTTCCCTTGAGGCGGGTAACACCGGGGAGCTGTTTTTT. Encoded protein: CASSSLEAGNTGELFF.

With respect to this clonotype: With a much larger clone just one base away, this may be a read error. The CDR3 DNA reads TGCGACAGCAGTGAGAGGAACTGGAGGGACGAGCAGTACTTC. Its protein is CDSSERNWRDEQYF. The chain is built from TRBV10-2 and TRBJ2-7, with D perhaps TRBD2 (6 bases). The germline V gene has CDR1 WSHSY and CDR2 SAAADI. This CDR3 spans 14 amino acids.

The gene calls are TRBV7-8 and TRBJ2-6; D unresolved. V was shortened by 5 bases and J by 0 bases, with 17 bases between the two germline ends. This CDR3 is 18 amino acids long. Germline values: CDR1 SGHVS, CDR2 FQNEAQ. The CDR3 DNA reads as TGTGCCAGCAGCCGCACTTTCCTTGGAGACTCTGGGGCCAACGTCCTGACTTTC. Protein sequence: CASSRTFLGDSGANVLTF.

In its sample, this clonotype was seen many times. The chain carries TRBV6-2 or TRBV6-3 and TRBJ1-6; no clear D gene. The germline V gene has CDR1 MNHEY and CDR2 SVGEGT. The CDR3 extends over 17 amino acids. Trimming cost V 6 bases and J 0 bases, with 15 bases left between them. The CDR3 sequence is CASSQDQRSSYNSPLHF. The DNA for the CDR3 is TGTGCCAGCAGCCAAGACCAAAGAAGCTCCTATAATTCACCCCTCCACTTT.

This clonotype was picked up a small number of times. The chain is built from TRBV6-5 and TRBJ1-1; D is perhaps TRBD1 (5 bases). In germline, CDR1 is MNHEY, CDR2 SVGAGI. V lost 4 bases and J 2 bases, leaving 8 bases between the germline ends. CDR3 size: 13 residues. The CDR3 spells CASSWGSNTEAFF. CDR3 nucleotides: TGTGCCAGCAGTTGGGGCAGCAACACTGAAGCTTTCTTT.

The V gene is TRBV9, the J gene TRBJ2-2; D gene unclear. Germline values: CDR1 SGDLS, CDR2 YYNGEE. Trimming stripped 1 base from V and 4 bases from J, with 11 bases between. The CDR3 is made up of 15 amino acids. As DNA, the CDR3 is TGTGCCAGCAGCGTATGGTCCGTAGGCACCGGGGAGCTGTTTTTT. Its translation: CASSVWSVGTGELFF.

The chain recombines TRBV7-2 with TRBJ2-1; no reliable D call. The V end was cut by 8 bases, the J end by 0 bases, with 14 bases between. Germline CDR1 and CDR2: SGHTA and FQGNSA. This CDR3 region has 15 residues. CDR3 sequence (DNA): TGTGCCAGCGGGCCATCAGGTCCCTCCTACAATGAGCAGTTCTTC. As protein: CASGPSGPSYNEQFF.

The table lists this clonotype with a few counts. The chain combines TRBV29-1 with TRBJ1-1, with D possibly being TRBD1 (5 bases). CDR3 length: 12 residues. Per the germline V gene, CDR1 is SQVTM and CDR2 is ANQGSEA. The germline V and J ends were trimmed by 4 bases and 4 bases, with 10 bases remaining between them. For the CDR3, the DNA is TGCAGCGTTGTGAAGGGGATCACTGAAGCTTTCTTT. Amino acid sequence: CSVVKGITEAFF.

The V and J genes are TRBV12-3 or TRBV12-4 and TRBJ1-1, with D possibly TRBD1 on 6 matching bases. This CDR3 comprises 15 residues. Trimming stripped 6 bases from V and 1 base from J, with 15 bases between. The CDR3 DNA reads as TGTGCCAGCAGATCCCCGGGACACCCGAACACTGAAGCTTTCTTT. This encodes CASRSPGHPNTEAFF.

This clonotype was observed a handful of times. The J gene is TRBJ2-6, the V gene TRBV6-5; perhaps TRBD1 as D (6 bases). The CDR3 covers 19 residues. CDR1 is MNHEY, CDR2 SVGAGI, per germline. Trimming pared 1 base from V and 0 bases from J, leaving 16 bases between. CDR3 bases: TGTGCCAGCAGTTACTTCGTTGACAGGAACCCCTCTGGGGCCAACGTCCTGACTTTC. Protein: CASSYFVDRNPSGANVLTF.

This clonotype was observed a few times. The chain recombines TRBV6-2 or TRBV6-3 with TRBJ1-1; TRBD1 might be the D (5 bases). CDR1 is MNHEY and CDR2 is SVGEGT in the germline V gene. This CDR3 is 15 amino acids long. The germline V and J ends were trimmed by 0 bases and 5 bases, with 13 bases remaining between them. The CDR3 loop is CASSYSGRGGTEAFF. Written as DNA, the CDR3 is TGTGCCAGCAGTTACTCGGGTAGGGGTGGGACTGAAGCTTTCTTT.

There are a few counts of this clonotype. CDR3 DNA sequence: TGCAGCGTCGGAGGGCCTAGCACAGATACGCAGTATTTT. It encodes CSVGGPSTDTQYF. This chain links TRBV29-1 with TRBJ2-3; a possible D gene is TRBD2 (6 bases). This CDR3 is 13 amino acids long. Trimming shortened V by 6 bases and J by 0 bases, and 10 bases separated the two germline ends. The germline V gene encodes CDR1 SQVTM and CDR2 ANQGSEA.

This clonotype has only a few counts. This rearrangement joins TRBV7-2 to TRBJ1-5; TRBD1 is a possible D gene (6 bases). Trimming stripped 5 bases from V and 1 base from J, with 12 bases between. Germline V gene lookup returns CDR1 SGHTA and CDR2 FQGNSA. The CDR3 has 15 residues. The CDR3 nucleotides are TGTGCCAGCAGCAGTGGACAGACCAGCAATCAGCCCCAGCATTTT. It codes for CASSSGQTSNQPQHF.

This sequence joins TRBV9 and TRBJ2-5; 10 nucleotides agree with TRBD2. In germline, CDR1 is SGDLS, CDR2 YYNGEE. V lost 0 bases and J lost 4; bases outside the gene matches: 9. This CDR3 region has 17 residues. Here the CDR3 DNA reads TGTGCCAGCAGCGTAGGGGCTAGCGGGAGTTCGGCAGAGACCCAGTACTTC. It translates to CASSVGASGSSAETQYF.

This chain joins TRBV9 and TRBJ2-2; 8 nucleotides align to TRBD1. J was trimmed by 4 bases and V by 5 bases; bases with no gene match: 7. Per germline, CDR1 SGDLS and CDR2 YYNGEE. The CDR3 covers 15 residues. The CDR3 is CASRESGTGTGELFF. The CDR3 DNA reads as TGTGCCAGCAGAGAATCCGGGACAGGCACCGGGGAGCTGTTTTTT.

This clonotype has more than one count but fewer than ten. The chain recombines TRBV19 with TRBJ2-2, with D perhaps matching TRBD1 or TRBD2 (5 bases each). This CDR3 has 15 residues. The germline V and J ends were trimmed by 5 bases and 2 bases, with 12 bases remaining between them. Looked up from germline, CDR1 is LNHDA and CDR2 is SQIVND (reference sequence). This CDR3 is CASSPSGLNTGELFF. As DNA, the CDR3 is TGTGCCAGTAGTCCCTCGGGGCTTAACACCGGGGAGCTGTTTTTT.